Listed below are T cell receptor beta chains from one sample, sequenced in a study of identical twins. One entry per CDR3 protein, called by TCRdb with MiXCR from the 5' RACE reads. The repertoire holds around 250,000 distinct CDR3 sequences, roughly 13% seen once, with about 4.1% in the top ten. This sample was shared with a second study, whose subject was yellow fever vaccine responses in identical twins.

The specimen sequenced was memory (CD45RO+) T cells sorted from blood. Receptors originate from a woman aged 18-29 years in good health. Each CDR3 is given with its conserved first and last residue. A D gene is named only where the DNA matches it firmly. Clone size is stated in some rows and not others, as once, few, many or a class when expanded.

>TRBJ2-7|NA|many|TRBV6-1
TGTGCCAGCAGTGAGGACGGTACCTACGAGCAGTACTTC
CASSEDGTYEQYF
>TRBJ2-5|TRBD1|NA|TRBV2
TGTGCCAGCAGCCCCGGGACAGGGGAACAAGAGACCCAGTACTTC
CASSPGTGEQETQYF
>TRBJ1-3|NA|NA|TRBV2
TGTGCCAGCAGTGTTATAAGCTCTGGAAACACCATATATTTT
CASSVISSGNTIYF
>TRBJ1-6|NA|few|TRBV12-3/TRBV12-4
TGTGCCAGCAGTCCAACACAGTCGCCTAATTCACCCCTCCACTTT
CASSPTQSPNSPLHF
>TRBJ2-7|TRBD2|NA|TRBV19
TGTGCCAGTAGTGTCTCCGGGACTAGCGGGGCCTACGAGCAGTACTTC
CASSVSGTSGAYEQYF
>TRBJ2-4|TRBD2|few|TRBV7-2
TGTGCCAGCAGCCCAATAGCGGGGGGCCGGGCCAAAAACATTCAGTACTTC
CASSPIAGGRAKNIQYF
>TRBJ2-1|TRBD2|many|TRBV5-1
TGCGCCAGCAGCGCGACGAGGAGCGGGGGGGAAAATGAGCAGTTCTTC
CASSATRSGGENEQFF
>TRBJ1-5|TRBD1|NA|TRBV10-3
TGTGCCATCAGTGACGACAGGGGCCGCAATCAGCCCCAGCATTTT
CAISDDRGRNQPQHF
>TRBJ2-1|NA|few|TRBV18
TGTGCCAGCTCACCTGGGGGGAATTCCTACAATGAGCAGTTCTTC
CASSPGGNSYNEQFF
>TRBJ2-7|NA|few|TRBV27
TGTGCCAGCAGTGCCACCCGGGCCGTAATTTACGAGCAGTACTTC
CASSATRAVIYEQYF
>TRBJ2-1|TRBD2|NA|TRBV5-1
TGCGCCAGCAGCCCGACTAGCATTTATGAGCAGTTCTTC
CASSPTSIYEQFF
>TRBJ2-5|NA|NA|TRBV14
TGTGCCAGCAGCCAAGACTTACAGTTGTCACGAGAGACCCAGTACTTC
CASSQDLQLSRETQYF
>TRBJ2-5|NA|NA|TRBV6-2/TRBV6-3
TGTGCCAGCAGTTACTCTTCGGACTTTAAGAATGACGCTTTTCAAGAGACCCAGTACTTC
CASSYSSDFKNDAFQETQYF
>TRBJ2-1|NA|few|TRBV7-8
TGTGCCAGCAGCTTACCCCGAGAGTCGGGCGGCAATGAGCAGTTCTTC
CASSLPRESGGNEQFF
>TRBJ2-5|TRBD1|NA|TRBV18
TGTGCCAGCTCACCACCGGGACAGGCTGGGACCCAGTACTTC
CASSPPGQAGTQYF
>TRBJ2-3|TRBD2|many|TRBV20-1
TGCAGTGCCAAACTAGCGGGGGCTAATACGCAGTATTTT
CSAKLAGANTQYF
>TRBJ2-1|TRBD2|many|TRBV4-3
TGCGCCAGCAGCCAAGGACTAGCGGGGGGCTACAATGAGCAGTTCTTC
CASSQGLAGGYNEQFF
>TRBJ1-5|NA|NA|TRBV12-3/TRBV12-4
TGTGCCAGCAGTTTTAGGGAACAGGACCCCCAGCATTTT
CASSFREQDPQHF
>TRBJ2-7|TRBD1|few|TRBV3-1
TGTGCCAGCAGCTCTATGGGACAGGCCCACGAGCAGTACTTC
CASSSMGQAHEQYF
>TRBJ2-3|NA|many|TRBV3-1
TGTGCCAGCAGCCCTATAGCGGGCACAGATACGCAGTATTTT
CASSPIAGTDTQYF
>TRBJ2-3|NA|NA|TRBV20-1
TGCAGTGCTAGGACTCCTAGCACAGATACGCAGTATTTT
CSARTPSTDTQYF
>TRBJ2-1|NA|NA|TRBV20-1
TGCAGTGCCAGCCATAGGGACAAGTACAATGAGCAGTTCTTC
CSASHRDKYNEQFF
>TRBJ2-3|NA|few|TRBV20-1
TGCAGTGCTCCCCAACACCCAAAGGGGACAGATACGCAGTATTTT
CSAPQHPKGTDTQYF
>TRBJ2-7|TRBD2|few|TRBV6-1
TGTGCCAGCAGTGTACGGGGGGTTTCCTACGAGCAGTACTTC
CASSVRGVSYEQYF
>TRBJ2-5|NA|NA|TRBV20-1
TGCAGTGCTAGAGATGACGGGCCTGAGACCCAGTACTTC
CSARDDGPETQYF
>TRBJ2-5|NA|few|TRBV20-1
TGCAGTGCCGACAACAGGGACGTTAAAGAGACCCAGTACTTC
CSADNRDVKETQYF
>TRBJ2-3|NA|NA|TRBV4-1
TGCGCCAGCAGCCAAGTGGGCACCATATCCACAGATACGCAGTATTTT
CASSQVGTISTDTQYF
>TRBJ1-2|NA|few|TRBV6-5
TGTGCCAGCAGTTACGTCGGGGGGAGGAATTTTAACTATGGCTACACCTTC
CASSYVGGRNFNYGYTF
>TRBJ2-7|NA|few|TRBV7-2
TGTGCCAGCAGCTTAGAAGGGCGGACCTACGAGCAGTACTTC
CASSLEGRTYEQYF
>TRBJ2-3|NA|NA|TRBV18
TGTGCCAGCTCACCAACACATAAGAGCACAGATACGCAGTATTTT
CASSPTHKSTDTQYF
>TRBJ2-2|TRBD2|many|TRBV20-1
TGCAGTGCTAGGGCAACGGGAGGCGGGGAGCTGTTTTTT
CSARATGGGELFF
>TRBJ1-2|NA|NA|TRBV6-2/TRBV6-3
TGTGCCAGCACTCCGGGACGGCATAACTATGGCTACACCTTC
CASTPGRHNYGYTF
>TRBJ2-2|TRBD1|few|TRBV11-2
TGTGCCAGCAGCTTATTAACAGGGGGCTGGGCGAACACCGGGGAGCTGTTTTTT
CASSLLTGGWANTGELFF
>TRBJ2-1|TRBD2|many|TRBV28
TGTGCCAGCAGTCAGTTGGGGACTAGCTCCTACAATGAGCAGTTCTTC
CASSQLGTSSYNEQFF
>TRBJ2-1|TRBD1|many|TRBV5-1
TGCGCCAGCAGCGCGGGGACAGGGGCGTTGGTGGATGAGCAGTTCTTC
CASSAGTGALVDEQFF
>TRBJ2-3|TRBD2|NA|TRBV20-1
TGCAGTGCTAGTAGTCTAGCGGGAGCCGTAGATACGCAGTATTTT
CSASSLAGAVDTQYF
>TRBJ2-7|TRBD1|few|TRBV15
TGTGCCACCAGCAGAGATCCGGGACAGGCTTCCTACGAGCAGTACTTC
CATSRDPGQASYEQYF
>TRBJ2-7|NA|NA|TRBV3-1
TGTGCCAGCAGCCTTCAAGGTTCCCTCTACGAGCAGTACTTC
CASSLQGSLYEQYF
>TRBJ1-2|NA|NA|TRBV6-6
TGTGCCAGCCTGACCTGGGACCTGGGGGGCTACACCTTC
CASLTWDLGGYTF
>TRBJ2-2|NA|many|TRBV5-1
TGCGCCAGCAAGGACGGACAGACCTACACCGGGGAGCTGTTTTTT
CASKDGQTYTGELFF
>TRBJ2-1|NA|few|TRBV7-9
TGTGCCAGCAGCGGGGGGAAGAGGGACAATGAGCAGTTCTTC
CASSGGKRDNEQFF
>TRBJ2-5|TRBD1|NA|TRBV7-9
TGTGCCAGCAGAAACCGGGACAGCCAAGAGACCCAGTACTTC
CASRNRDSQETQYF
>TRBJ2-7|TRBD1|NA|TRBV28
TGTGCCGCCACTAGACCGGGACAGACTGTACCCTACGAGCAGTACTTC
CAATRPGQTVPYEQYF
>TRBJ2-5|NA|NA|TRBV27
TGTGCCAGCAGTTTAGATGTACGGCAAGAGACCCAGTACTTC
CASSLDVRQETQYF
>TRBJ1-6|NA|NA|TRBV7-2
TGTGCCAGCAGCCGCCCGGGACTGATTAATTCACCCCTCCACTTT
CASSRPGLINSPLHF
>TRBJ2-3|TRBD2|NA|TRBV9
TGTGCCAGCAGCAGGGGGAGCGGGGGGGCCCGCGGCACAGATACGCAGTATTTT
CASSRGSGGARGTDTQYF
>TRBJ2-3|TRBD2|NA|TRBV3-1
TGTGCCAGCAGCCAAGGTCCCGGGGGGTATGATACGCAGTATTTT
CASSQGPGGYDTQYF
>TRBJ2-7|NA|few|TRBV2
TGTGCCAGCATGCTCTACGAGCAGTACTTC
CASMLYEQYF